This is a list of T cell receptor beta chains from one sample in a study of blood T cell repertoires in COVID-19. Data came from immunoSEQ multiplex PCR; TCRdb stores just in-frame clones and leaves some out. The profile shows 200,000 to 250,000 clones, roughly nine tenths of them singletons. Material: peripheral blood. The receptors were sampled from a woman in her forties or fifties with acute or convalescent COVID-19. Each CDR3 is given with its conserved first and last residue. The order of the fields is V gene, J gene, clone size, D gene, CDR3 DNA, CDR3 protein. The D gene is left open where the match is weak. The size of a clone is reported for some rows only, either as once, few or many, or as a class for expanded clones.

TRBV18,TRBJ1-1,.,TRBD1,TGTGCCAGCTCACCAACCGGGACAGGGGAGGCTGAAGCTTTCTTT,CASSPTGTGEAEAFF
TRBV5-1,TRBJ2-7,.,.,TGCGCCAGCAGCTTGGAAGACAGGAGAGGATCGCAGTACTTC,CASSLEDRRGSQYF
TRBV7-2,TRBJ2-2,.,.,TGTGCCAGCAGCTTGGACACCTTCACCGGGGAGCTGTTTTTT,CASSLDTFTGELFF
TRBV6-1,TRBJ1-1,.,TRBD1,TGTGCCAGCACCTGGACAGGGGGAAACACTGAAGCTTTCTTT,CASTWTGGNTEAFF
TRBV6-5,TRBJ1-1,.,.,TGTGCCAGCAGTTACACGGGATACCATGAAGCTTTCTTT,CASSYTGYHEAFF
TRBV30,TRBJ1-3,.,TRBD1,TGTGCCTGGAGGGGGGACAGGCCGACTGGAAACACCATATATTTT,CAWRGDRPTGNTIYF
TRBV11-3,TRBJ1-3,.,.,TGTGCCAGCAGCTTGAACAGGGATGGAAACACCATATATTTT,CASSLNRDGNTIYF
TRBV7-2,TRBJ2-3,once,TRBD2,TGTGCCAGCAGCTTAGTTAGCGGGGGGACAGATACGCAGTATTTT,CASSLVSGGTDTQYF
TRBV7-2,TRBJ2-2,.,.,TGTGCCAGCAGCCATGCAGGGGCCGGGCCCGGGGAGCTGTTTTTT,CASSHAGAGPGELFF
TRBV28,TRBJ2-7,.,.,TGTGCCAGCAGTCCCTCCGGGGTCCCCTACGAGCAGTACTTC,CASSPSGVPYEQYF
TRBV5-5,TRBJ1-2,.,.,TGTGCCAGCAGCACAGGCCACAGGGCCGGGGGCTACACCTTC,CASSTGHRAGGYTF
TRBV4-3,TRBJ1-2,once,.,TGCGCCAGCAGCCAAGATCCCAGGGCCCGAGGCTACACCTTC,CASSQDPRARGYTF
TRBV21-1,TRBJ1-4,.,.,TGTGCCAGCCCCCCCTATTATGGGAGTAATGAAAAACTGTTTTTT,CASPPYYGSNEKLFF
TRBV19,TRBJ2-1,.,TRBD1,TGTGCCAGTAGTATCGTCTCCGGGACAGGGTTGGTAGGGGCTGACAATGAGCAGTTCTTC,CASSIVSGTGLVGADNEQFF
TRBV9,TRBJ2-1,.,TRBD2,TGTGCCAGCAGCGTGACGGGACTAGCGGGAGGAAGCTCCTACAATGAGCAGTTCTTC,CASSVTGLAGGSSYNEQFF
TRBV11-3,TRBJ2-3,.,.,TGTGCCAGCAGCTTAACTAGCAGCACAGATACGCAGTATTTT,CASSLTSSTDTQYF
TRBV4-1,TRBJ2-1,.,.,TGCGCCAGCAGCCAAGATTACTCATTGAGCAATGAGCAGTTCTTC,CASSQDYSLSNEQFF
TRBV18,TRBJ1-6,once,TRBD1,TGTGCCAGCAACACAGGGGAGGATGGTTCACCCCTCCACTTT,CASNTGEDGSPLHF
TRBV11-1,TRBJ1-1,.,.,TGTGCCAGCAGCTTAGTTCGACTAAGTTTCACTGAAGCTTTCTTT,CASSLVRLSFTEAFF
TRBV5-1,TRBJ2-5,.,TRBD2,TGCGCCAGCAGCGGGACTAGCGGGGTGGAGGAGACCCAGTACTTC,CASSGTSGVEETQYF
TRBV5-1,TRBJ2-5,.,.,TGCGCCAGCAGCTTGGCCCTAGGTTGGGAGACCCAGTACTTC,CASSLALGWETQYF
TRBV12-3/TRBV12-4,TRBJ1-2,.,.,TGTGCCAGCAGTTTAGGGGAGATCTATGGCTACACCTTC,CASSLGEIYGYTF
TRBV7-8,TRBJ1-5,.,TRBD1,TGTGCCAGCAGCCGCCGGGACAGGGGAAGCAATCAGCCCCAGCATTTT,CASSRRDRGSNQPQHF
TRBV24-1,TRBJ2-2,few,TRBD1,TGTGCCACCAGTGACTTCGGACAGGGGAGAACCGGGGAGCTGTTTTTT,CATSDFGQGRTGELFF
TRBV19,TRBJ1-3,.,TRBD1,TGTGCCAGTAGTATTGGAACAGGGGGATTCAACTCTGGAAACACCATATATTTT,CASSIGTGGFNSGNTIYF
TRBV4-2,TRBJ2-5,.,TRBD2,TGTGCCAGCAGCCAAGGAATATTGGGACTAGGTGCCTCGGAGGCCCAGTACTTC,CASSQGILGLGASEAQYF
TRBV7-2,TRBJ2-3,.,.,TGTGCCAGCACCTTCCTCCGGGATACGCAGTATTTT,CASTFLRDTQYF
TRBV12-3/TRBV12-4,TRBJ1-2,.,.,TGTGCCAGCAGCAAGACATATGGCTACACCTTC,CASSKTYGYTF
TRBV10-2,TRBJ1-1,.,TRBD1,TGCGCCAGCAGTGAGTTAGTAGGGGGCGCGGACACTGAAGCTTTCTTT,CASSELVGGADTEAFF
TRBV19,TRBJ2-5,.,.,TGTGCCAGTAGTAGTAGAGGAGCCCAGTACTTC,CASSSRGAQYF
TRBV5-1,TRBJ2-7,few,TRBD1,TGCGCCAGCAGCTCCGTATCCGGGACAGGGTCCTACGAGCAGTACTTC,CASSSVSGTGSYEQYF
TRBV2,TRBJ1-2,few,TRBD1,TGTGCCAGCATCCAGGACAGGGGAGATGGCTACACCTTC,CASIQDRGDGYTF
TRBV4-3,TRBJ1-5,.,.,TGCGCCAGCAGCTCAGACTCCAATAGCAATCAGCCCCAGCATTTT,CASSSDSNSNQPQHF
TRBV23-1,TRBJ2-2,.,TRBD1,TGCGCCAGCAGCCCCCCCCGGGGACAGTCCAACACCGGGGAGCTGTTTTTT,CASSPPRGQSNTGELFF
TRBV6-5,TRBJ2-7,.,TRBD1,TGTGCCAGCAGAAAACAGGGGGAATATTACGAGCAGTACTTC,CASRKQGEYYEQYF
TRBV18,TRBJ1-5,.,TRBD1,TGTGCCAGCTCACCTACGACAGGGGTTGATCAGCCCCAGCATTTT,CASSPTTGVDQPQHF
TRBV28,TRBJ1-5,.,TRBD1,TGTGCCAGCAGCCGTTTTACGACAGGGGGAATGCTGCGGAATCAGCCCCAGCATTTT,CASSRFTTGGMLRNQPQHF
TRBV25-1,TRBJ1-1,.,.,TGTGCCAGCAGTGTGGACAGTCTTATGAACACTGAAGCTTTCTTT,CASSVDSLMNTEAFF
TRBV6-1,TRBJ2-2,.,.,TGTGCCAGCAGTGAGGGGGCCACCGGGGAGCTGTTTTTT,CASSEGATGELFF
TRBV4-3,TRBJ1-5,.,.,TGCGCCAGCAGCCAAGATCACGGGAATCAGCCCCAGCATTTT,CASSQDHGNQPQHF
TRBV9,TRBJ1-1,.,.,TGTGCCAGCAGCTCGGGATTAGGGGCCGGGAGCACTGAAGCTTTCTTT,CASSSGLGAGSTEAFF
TRBV6-1,TRBJ2-1,.,.,TGTGCCAGCAGTGACCCCCGGCTGTCGGGCAATGAGCAGTTCTTC,CASSDPRLSGNEQFF
TRBV3-1/TRBV3-2,TRBJ1-2,once,.,TGTGCCAGCAGCACCTCGACAGGCTTCTATGGCTACACCTTC,CASSTSTGFYGYTF
TRBV3-1/TRBV3-2,TRBJ1-6,few,.,TGTGCCAGCAGCCTAGGCGGGGACGATTCACCCCTCCACTTT,CASSLGGDDSPLHF
TRBV11-2,TRBJ2-3,.,TRBD2,TGTGCCAGCAGCCCCATCCGGGGGAGGGCCTTGCAAGATACGCAGTATTTT,CASSPIRGRALQDTQYF
TRBV6-6,TRBJ2-1,.,TRBD2,TGTGCCAGCAGTTACCCCGGGAGGGGAAGCGGCAATGAGCAGTTCTTC,CASSYPGRGSGNEQFF
TRBV14,TRBJ1-4,once,.,TGTGCCAGCAGCCTAGGACAGTTAAATGAAAAACTGTTTTTT,CASSLGQLNEKLFF
TRBV9,TRBJ2-3,.,TRBD2,TGTGCCAGCAGCGTAGCTGCGGGGGATAGCACAGATACGCAGTATTTT,CASSVAAGDSTDTQYF
TRBV5-1,TRBJ2-3,.,TRBD1,TGCGCCAGCAGCTTGGCCGGACAGGGGTCAGATACGCAGTATTTT,CASSLAGQGSDTQYF
TRBV27,TRBJ2-3,.,.,TGTGCCAGCAGTTTATCCTCGTGGGCCACAGATACGCAGTATTTT,CASSLSSWATDTQYF